This T cell receptor (beta chain) emerged from a study of T cell responses to AZD1222 COVID-19 vaccine. In regard to this clone: No antigen is known for it.

J gave up 5 bases and V 0 bases, and 8 bases lay outside the gene matches. Germline V gene sequence: CDR1 MDHEN, CDR2 SYDVKM. The CDR3 runs to 17 residues. Here immunoSEQ multiplex PCR was the method, and the copy in TCRdb shows in-frame clones only, minus some. The table includes fewer than 180,000 clones, 92% detected once. Study-wide results and caveats: Baseline serostatus was positive in only 5 to 7 AZD1222 recipients.

Sequenced here: peripheral blood, sampled 28 days after the second AZD1222 dose. This chain joins TRBV28 and TRBJ1-5; 9 positions agree with TRBD1. The clonotype was recovered from an adult who received the AZD1222 COVID-19 vaccine. Here the CDR3 reads CASSLWDSGQGYQPQHF. The CDR3 DNA follows: TGTGCCAGCAGTTTATGGGACTCGGGACAGGGATATCAGCCCCAGCATTTT.